The source of this T cell receptor beta chain is a study of control samples from healthy donors and cancer patients. Clones were read by immunoSEQ multiplex PCR, and TCRdb kept only the in-frame ones, dropping some. There are 150,000 or so clones in the sample; approximately 94% occur only once, and 5.8% lies in the top ten. The CDR3 runs to 13 residues. V lost 0 bases and J lost 3, with 6 bases in between. Per germline, CDR1 SGDLS and CDR2 YYNGEE. The clonotype was recovered from a man younger than 35 in good health. The source material was blood. The V call is TRBV9, the J call TRBJ1-1; D ambiguous. The CDR3 loop is CASSVGEYTEAFF. CDR3 nucleotides: TGTGCCAGCAGCGTAGGCGAATACACTGAAGCTTTCTTT. The full variable domain, its missing parts supplied by reference TRBV9 and TRBJ1-1, is DSGVTQTPKHLITATGQRVTLRCSPRSGDLSVYWYQQSLDQGLQFLIQYYNGEERAKGNILERFSAQQFPDLHSELNLSSLELGDSALYFCASSVGEYTEAFFGQGTRLTVV.